This T cell receptor beta chain comes out of a study of blood T cell repertoires in COVID-19. For the study at large: The cDNA or gDNA used as material had been derived from T cells, B-cell-depleted T cells, or PBMCs.

The CDR3 consists of 15 residues. Germline assignment: CDR1 KGHSH and CDR2 LQKENI. V dropped 3 bases and J dropped 0 bases, with 9 bases sitting between them. Here immunoSEQ multiplex PCR was the method, and the copy in TCRdb shows in-frame clones only, minus some. The data contain about 150,000 clones, around 85% of them seen just once; the ten biggest clones take up under 0.8%. Input material: peripheral blood. V usage is TRBV18 and J usage is TRBJ2-1; D possibly corresponds to TRBD1 (5 bases). The clonotype was recovered from a man aged 55 to 70 with COVID-19, enrolled during active disease. The CDR3 DNA is TGTGCCAGCTCACCGACAGAGAGCTCCTACAATGAGCAGTTCTTC. Translating it yields CASSPTESSYNEQFF.